The 32 T cell receptor beta chains below all came from one sample that was sequenced in a study of Ad26.COV2.S vaccination and SARS-CoV-2 variants. Treatment given: some 20 received Ad26.COV2.S at low or high dose, single or two shots; roughly 5 received placebo; per-sample allocation not given. Repertoires come from day 63 after the first vaccine or placebo injection. Assay: immunoSEQ multiplex PCR; the TCRdb copy retains only in-frame clones and omits some. The repertoire includes hundreds of thousands of clones, 80% to 95% of them detected once, and 9.5% to 15% sits in the top ten. The sample consisted of peripheral blood, taken in a trial of Ad26.COV2.S vaccine versus placebo. These TCRs come from a person between 18 and 65 years old who received the Ad26.COV2.S COVID-19 vaccine or a placebo.

V is TRBV11-3 and J is TRBJ2-3; D uncertain. This CDR3 is built from 13 residues. The germline V gene encodes CDR1 SGHNT and CDR2 YENEEA. Trimming took 1 base from V and 2 from J, leaving 4 bases between them. The CDR3 coding sequence is TGTGCCAGCAGCTTAGTCCTCACAGATACGCAGTATTTT. Amino acids: CASSLVLTDTQYF.

This chain connects TRBV4-3 to TRBJ2-2; D is perhaps TRBD2 (6 bases). Trimming shortened V by 0 bases and J by 5 bases, and 10 bases separated the two germline ends. The CDR3 has 15 amino acids. Germline V lookup: CDR1 LGHNA, CDR2 YSLEER. The CDR3: CASSQDGGGTGELFF. CDR3 nucleotides: TGCGCCAGCAGCCAAGACGGTGGGGGGACCGGGGAGCTGTTTTTT.

The chain couples TRBV7-9 to TRBJ2-2; 9 bases fit TRBD1. After removal of 8 bases from V and 7 bases from J, the junction contained 8 bases not matched to a gene. CDR3 length equals 14 residues. Germline V gives CDR1 SEHNR, CDR2 FQNEAQ (reference sequence). DNA for the CDR3: TGTGCCAGCCGGTCCGGGACAGGGCGCGGGGAGCTGTTTTTT. Amino acids: CASRSGTGRGELFF. Variable domain in full (rest from reference TRBV7-9 and TRBJ2-2): DTGVSQNPRHKITKRGQNVTFRCDPISEHNRLYWYRQTLGQGPEFLTYFQNEAQLEKSRLLSDRFSAERPKGSFSTLEIQRTEQGDSAMYLCASRSGTGRGELFFGEGSRLTVL.

The genes are TRBV4-2 and TRBJ1-5; D ambiguous. Trimming stripped 0 bases from V and 5 bases from J, with 11 bases between. This CDR3 spans 15 amino acids. CDR1 is LGHNA, CDR2 YNFKEQ, per germline. The DNA of the CDR3 is TGTGCCAGCAGCCAAGAAGGCTCGAGGGATCAGCCCCAGCATTTT. Its protein is CASSQEGSRDQPQHF.

V gene TRBV7-8 combines with J gene TRBJ1-5; D is unresolved. The CDR3 has 16 residues. CDR1 is SGHVS and CDR2 is FQNEAQ in the germline V gene. Between the trimmed V and J ends, which lost 3 bases and 1 base, there was a span of 13 bases. The CDR3 protein is CASSFSEGWSNQPQHF. The CDR3 coding sequence is TGTGCCAGCAGCTTTTCTGAGGGCTGGAGCAATCAGCCCCAGCATTTT.

This sequence joins TRBV28 and TRBJ1-1; 9 nucleotides line up with TRBD1. V shed 6 bases and J 4 bases; nucleotides not matched to a gene: 12. This CDR3 has 16 amino acids. Germline CDR1 reads MDHEN; CDR2 reads SYDVKM. CDR3 nucleotides: TGTGCCAGCAGAATACATGGAGGACAGGGGAGCACTGAAGCTTTCTTT. It translates to CASRIHGGQGSTEAFF.

Points on this clone: Other nucleotide sequences from this sample produce the same CDR3. The chain combines TRBV18 with TRBJ2-7; 9 bases align to TRBD1. Germline V gene data show CDR1 as KGHSH and CDR2 as LQKENI. V gave up 2 bases and J gave up 0 bases; unmatched junction bases: 2. The CDR3 totals 15 residues. CDR3 in amino acids: CASSPGTGFSYEQYF. In nucleotides, the CDR3 is TGTGCCAGCTCACCAGGGACAGGGTTCTCCTACGAGCAGTACTTC.

A single count supports this clone. The chain is built from TRBV28 and TRBJ2-7; 7 bases align to TRBD2. The CDR3 consists of 12 residues. V lost 6 bases to trimming and J lost 5 bases; unmatched junction nucleotides: 4. Germline values: CDR1 MDHEN, CDR2 SYDVKM. Written as DNA, the CDR3 is TGTGCCAGCAGGCGGGAGCCCCACGAGCAGTACTTC. It specifies CASRREPHEQYF.

The chain carries TRBV6-5 and TRBJ2-7; the D call may be TRBD1 or TRBD2 (5 bases each). The CDR3 spans 13 residues. The V end lost 7 bases, the J end lost 3 bases, and 13 bases lay between the germline ends. Germline loops: CDR1 MNHEY, CDR2 SVGAGI. For the CDR3, the DNA is TGTGCCAGCACCACGGGACCTCTCTACGAGCAGTACTTC. Protein: CASTTGPLYEQYF.

This chain uses TRBV29-1 with TRBJ2-1; TRBD1 matches 10 bases. V dropped 7 bases and J dropped 5; count of bases not matched to a gene: 8. CDR3 length: 14 residues. Germline V gives CDR1 SQVTM, CDR2 ANQGSEA. The CDR3 region is CSAVDRGRHNEQFF. CDR3 bases: TGCAGCGCTGTAGACAGGGGGCGGCACAATGAGCAGTTCTTC.

The chain recombines TRBV7-9 with TRBJ2-1, with unresolved D. Trimming took 0 bases from V and 8 from J, leaving 5 bases between them. This CDR3 has 12 residues. Germline-derived CDR1 and CDR2 are SEHNR and FQNEAQ (reference sequence). CDR3 protein: CASSLAKDEQFF. CDR3 coding DNA: TGTGCCAGCAGCTTAGCGAAGGATGAGCAGTTCTTC.

The chain carries TRBV20-1 and TRBJ2-7, with D possibly TRBD2 on 5 matching bases. Germline CDR1 and CDR2: DFQATT and SNEGSKA (reference sequence). The CDR3 is made up of 12 amino acids. The V and J ends lost 3 bases and 0 bases respectively, with 6 bases between them. CDR3 nucleotides: TGCAGTGCTAGTGAGGGCTCCTACGAGCAGTACTTC. It specifies CSASEGSYEQYF.

The genes are TRBV6-2 or TRBV6-3 and TRBJ1-1; D perhaps matches TRBD1 (5 bases). V was clipped by 4 bases and J by 0 bases, with 9 bases between them. Germline lookup yields CDR1 MNHEY and CDR2 SVGEGT. The CDR3 is made up of 14 amino acids. The CDR3 loop reads CASSSTVMNTEAFF. In nucleotides, the CDR3 is TGTGCCAGCAGTTCGACAGTTATGAACACTGAAGCTTTCTTT.

The rearrangement joins TRBV27 to TRBJ2-7, with D possibly TRBD2 on 6 matching bases. V was shortened by 4 bases and J by 3 bases, with 10 bases between the two germline ends. The CDR3 runs 13 residues. Germline-derived CDR1 and CDR2 are MNHEY and SMNVEV (reference sequence). The CDR3 nucleotides are TGTGCCAGCAGTTCGGGGGTTTTCTACGAGCAGTACTTC. This encodes CASSSGVFYEQYF.

The chain is built from TRBV10-3 and TRBJ2-6; possibly TRBD2 for D (6 bases). The germline V gene has CDR1 ENHRY and CDR2 SYGVKD. Trimming took 9 bases from V and 3 from J, leaving 9 bases between them. CDR3 length: 13 residues. The CDR3 DNA reads TGTGCCATAGAGGGAGGTGGGGCCAACGTCCTGACTTTC. The encoded protein is CAIEGGGANVLTF.

V gene TRBV3-1 (or the pseudogene TRBV3-2) combines with J gene TRBJ2-1, with unresolved D. The V end lost 1 base, the J end lost 1 base, and 11 bases lay between the germline ends. CDR1 is LGHDT, CDR2 YNNKEL, per germline (reference sequence). This CDR3 is 16 amino acids long. The CDR3 region has the DNA TGTGCCAGCAGCCAAGGGCACTTGGGGTCCTACAATGAGCAGTTCTTC. Amino acid sequence: CASSQGHLGSYNEQFF.

The chain recombines TRBV4-1 with TRBJ2-1, with 8 bases lining up with TRBD2. V shed 4 bases and J 5 bases; nucleotides not matched to a gene: 10. CDR3 size: 16 residues. CDR1 and CDR2 from the germline V gene are MGHRA and YSYEKL. The CDR3 nucleotides are TGCGCCAGCAGCCCCGCGGGAGGAATTGACGACAATGAGCAGTTCTTC. Its protein product is CASSPAGGIDDNEQFF.

The rearrangement links TRBV9 to TRBJ2-7; no reliable D call. V lost 4 bases to trimming and J lost 2 bases, with 10 bases between them. Per the germline V gene, CDR1 is SGDLS and CDR2 is YYNGEE. This CDR3 comprises 13 residues. DNA of the CDR3: TGTGCCAGCAGCAGGGCACCCACCTACGAGCAGTACTTC. It codes for CASSRAPTYEQYF.

CDR3 residues: CASSLAFSSGSAGELFF. DNA of the CDR3: TGTGCCAGCAGCTTAGCGTTTTCTAGCGGGAGTGCCGGGGAGCTGTTTTTT. J is TRBJ2-2 and V is TRBV7-6; 10 positions agree with TRBD2. V was pared by 0 bases and J by 6 bases, with 7 bases of the junction left unmatched. CDR1 SGHVS and CDR2 FNYEAQ come from the germline V gene. The CDR3 has 17 amino acids.

With respect to this clone: The identical CDR3 is also encoded by other nucleotide sequences in the sample. The J gene is TRBJ1-2, the V gene TRBV9, with a weak D call TRBD1 (5 bases). The CDR3 runs to 14 residues. V lost 0 bases, J lost 3 bases, and 9 bases lay in between. CDR1 SGDLS and CDR2 YYNGEE come from the germline V gene. CDR3 amino acids: CASSVGGTDYGYTF. The CDR3, as DNA: TGTGCCAGCAGCGTAGGCGGGACCGACTATGGCTACACCTTC.

This clone was recorded a few times. V gene TRBV3-1 (or the pseudogene TRBV3-2) combines with J gene TRBJ2-1; D gene ambiguous. Germline lookup yields CDR1 LGHDT and CDR2 YNNKEL (reference sequence). There are 12 residues in the CDR3. V was shortened by 1 base and J by 9 bases, with 7 bases between the two germline ends. This CDR3 reads CASSQVVFEQFF. The CDR3, as DNA: TGTGCCAGCAGCCAAGTGGTTTTTGAGCAGTTCTTC.

The rearrangement uses TRBV4-1 and TRBJ2-1; a weak D match, TRBD2 (5 bases). The CDR3 extends over 14 amino acids. CDR1 and CDR2 (germline): MGHRA, YSYEKL. V dropped 0 bases and J dropped 8 bases, with 11 bases sitting between them. The CDR3 nucleotides read TGCGCCAGCAGCCAAGATCGGGAAGGCGATGAGCAGTTCTTC. Its translation: CASSQDREGDEQFF.

The V and J genes are TRBV5-4 and TRBJ1-2, with 7 bases fitting TRBD1. The germline V gene has CDR1 SGHNT and CDR2 YYREEE (reference sequence). V lost 4 bases and J lost 7; bases outside the gene matches: 13. CDR3 length equals 15 residues. The CDR3 nucleotides are TGTGCCAGCAGCCAGAGTAGGACAGGTTTAAGTGGCTACACCTTC. Its translation is CASSQSRTGLSGYTF.

The rearrangement joins TRBV10-3 to TRBJ1-3; 7 bases fit TRBD1. Trimming took 0 bases from V and 0 from J; bases not matched to a gene: 2. Germline V gene data show CDR1 as ENHRY and CDR2 as SYGVKD. This CDR3 is 16 amino acids long. The DNA of the CDR3 is TGTGCCATCAGTGAGTCAGGACAGGCCTCTGGAAACACCATATATTTT. Its protein is CAISESGQASGNTIYF.

The chain carries TRBV30 and TRBJ2-3, with D possibly TRBD2 on 6 matching bases. The germline V gene has CDR1 GTSNPN and CDR2 SVGIG (reference sequence). Trimming took off 1 base at V and 10 bases at J, with 15 bases between the two ends. CDR3 length equals 13 residues. DNA of the CDR3: TGTGCCTGGAGTGCTCTGGGGGGAGGATCGCAGTATTTT. It specifies CAWSALGGGSQYF.

The rearrangement uses TRBV3-1 (or the pseudogene TRBV3-2) and TRBJ2-5, with a tentative D call TRBD2 (6 bases). CDR1 LGHDT and CDR2 YNNKEL come from the germline V gene (reference sequence). Trimming removed 6 bases at V and 2 bases at J, with 13 bases between. The CDR3 spans 14 residues. In DNA form, the CDR3 reads TGTGCCAGCAGTCAGACTAGGCCACAAGAGACCCAGTACTTC. It encodes CASSQTRPQETQYF.

This clone appeared a single time. The genes are TRBV27 and TRBJ2-7, with unresolved D. The CDR3 is 15 amino acids. V was pared by 2 bases and J by 3 bases, with 14 bases between. Germline values: CDR1 MNHEY, CDR2 SMNVEV (reference sequence). The CDR3 DNA is TGTGCCAGCAGTTTAGCCCCCTACAGCAGCTACGAGCAGTACTTC. Amino acid sequence: CASSLAPYSSYEQYF.

The chain links TRBV7-2 to TRBJ1-1; tentative D call: TRBD1 (6 bases). There are 16 residues in the CDR3. Germline lookup yields CDR1 SGHTA and CDR2 FQGNSA. V was pared by 1 base and J by 6 bases, with 18 bases between. CDR3 DNA sequence: TGTGCCAGCAGCTTAGAAGTCGGCAGGGGAGGTGCTGAAGCTTTCTTT. Protein: CASSLEVGRGGAEAFF.

This chain uses TRBV21-1 with TRBJ2-7; TRBD1 was called by the table and not checked on the DNA. TRBV21-1 is assigned pseudogene status. This CDR3 has 14 amino acids. Here the CDR3 DNA reads TGTGCCAGCAGCAAGACAGGGGTTTTTTACGAGCAGTACTTC. Its protein is CASSKTGVFYEQYF.

The V and J genes are TRBV4-1 and TRBJ1-1, with 7 bases matching TRBD1. The CDR3 runs 15 residues. The V gene's germline CDR1 is MGHRA and CDR2 YSYEKL. The V gene end was trimmed by 5 bases and the J gene end by 1 base; junction bases not matched to a gene: 7. In nucleotides, the CDR3 is TGCGCCAGCAGCAATCCCGGGACAGCGAACACTGAAGCTTTCTTT. Its protein product is CASSNPGTANTEAFF.

CDR3 nucleotide sequence: TGTGCCAGCAGCCCACGACTAGCGGGGCGAAGAGAGACCCAGTACTTC. Translating gives CASSPRLAGRRETQYF. The chain joins TRBV9 to TRBJ2-5; 11 bases align to TRBD2. V dropped 4 bases and J dropped 4; count of bases not matched to a gene: 9. The V gene's germline CDR1 is SGDLS and CDR2 YYNGEE. This CDR3 has 16 residues.

The chain carries TRBV4-3 and TRBJ2-2, with D hard to call. The germline CDR1 and CDR2 sequences are LGHNA and YSLEER. The CDR3 runs to 15 residues. The V and J ends lost 0 bases and 1 base respectively, with 6 bases between them. The CDR3 nucleotides are TGCGCCAGCAGCCAAGAAGCGAGGAACACCGGGGAGCTGTTTTTT. It is translated as CASSQEARNTGELFF.